These T cell receptor beta chains were read from a single sample in a study of regulatory T cells in long-lasting Graves disease. From the multiplex PCR reads, TCRdb called clonotypes with MiXCR, one entry per CDR3 protein. The top ten clones hold 20% to 25% of a sample with approximately 400,000 distinct CDR3 sequences, less than 20% of them seen once. The sample consisted of peripheral blood mononuclear cells (PBMCs), taken at new diagnosis, from a patient treated with antithyroid drugs. These receptors originate from a female donor with Graves disease. Each CDR3 is given with its conserved first and last residue. A D gene is named only where the DNA matches it firmly. Size tells how often a clone was seen (once, few, many) or the class of an expanded clone, and some rows leave it out.

.	TRBV7-3	TRBJ2-1	.	CASSADYYNEQFF	TGTGCCAGCAGCGCGGACTATTACAATGAGCAGTTCTTC
.	TRBV4-1	TRBJ2-7	.	CASSQGRMTYEQYF	TGCGCCAGCAGCCAGGGACGGATGACCTACGAGCAGTACTTC
TRBD2	TRBV4-1	TRBJ2-7	.	CASSGGTSGTYEQYF	TGCGCCAGCAGCGGAGGGACTAGCGGAACCTACGAGCAGTACTTC
TRBD1	TRBV12-3/TRBV12-4	TRBJ2-5	.	CASSPGTGGWETQYF	TGTGCCAGCAGTCCCGGGACAGGGGGGTGGGAGACCCAGTACTTC
.	TRBV10-3	TRBJ2-7	.	CAITRGDEQYF	TGTGCCATCACCAGGGGGGACGAGCAGTACTTC
TRBD2	TRBV7-9	TRBJ2-1	many	CASSSSGRAVYNEQFF	TGTGCCAGCAGCTCTAGCGGGAGGGCCGTCTACAATGAGCAGTTCTTC
.	TRBV11-3	TRBJ2-7	.	CASSRIPGQGYEQYF	TGTGCCAGCAGCCGCATTCCGGGACAAGGCTACGAGCAGTACTTC
TRBD1	TRBV5-1	TRBJ2-1	many	CASSQGQGSYNEQFF	TGCGCCAGCAGCCAGGGACAGGGGTCCTACAATGAGCAGTTCTTC
.	TRBV7-6	TRBJ2-3	many	CASSFTYSAGNTDTQYF	TGTGCCAGCAGCTTTACCTACAGCGCGGGGAACACAGATACGCAGTATTTT
TRBD1	TRBV10-3	TRBJ1-2	many	CAIRPGQGAAGYGYTF	TGTGCCATCAGGCCGGGACAGGGAGCTGCCGGCTATGGCTACACCTTC
.	TRBV3-1	TRBJ1-2	few	CASSQESGRATDGYTF	TGTGCCAGCAGCCAAGAATCCGGGCGCGCAACGGATGGCTACACCTTC
TRBD1	TRBV7-2	TRBJ2-7	many	CASSRDRVVEQYF	TGTGCCAGCAGCCGGGACAGGGTAGTCGAGCAGTACTTC
.	TRBV28	TRBJ2-7	many	CASVKRGRAYEQYF	TGTGCCAGCGTTAAACGCGGGCGGGCCTACGAGCAGTACTTC
.	TRBV7-8	TRBJ1-5	few	CASSLGWDRSNQPQHF	TGTGCCAGCAGCTTAGGTTGGGACCGCAGCAATCAGCCCCAGCATTTT
.	TRBV29-1	TRBJ1-2	.	CSVSLGQRNYGYTF	TGCAGCGTTTCTTTAGGACAGCGTAACTATGGCTACACCTTC
TRBD1	TRBV14	TRBJ1-3	.	CAGSQALTPGGTGNTIYF	TGTGCCGGCAGCCAAGCCCTAACCCCAGGGGGAACTGGAAACACCATATATTTT
.	TRBV6-1	TRBJ1-2	many	CASRMGPANYGYTF	TGTGCCAGCAGGATGGGGCCGGCTAACTATGGCTACACCTTC
.	TRBV6-2/TRBV6-3	TRBJ1-5	few	CASTGFGQPQHF	TGTGCCAGCACAGGGTTCGGTCAGCCCCAGCATTTT
.	TRBV19	TRBJ2-1	.	CASSIGPNNEQFF	TGTGCCAGTAGTATAGGCCCGAACAATGAGCAGTTCTTC
.	TRBV7-9	TRBJ1-2	.	CASTLAGVNYGYTF	TGTGCCAGCACCTTAGCTGGGGTTAACTATGGCTACACCTTC
TRBD2	TRBV27	TRBJ2-7	few	CASSLIGAGGISYEQYF	TGTGCCAGCAGTTTAATAGGCGCGGGAGGGATTTCCTACGAGCAGTACTTC
.	TRBV4-1	TRBJ1-2	many	CASSQDVPGRRNYGYTF	TGCGCCAGCAGCCAAGACGTTCCGGGACGGAGGAACTATGGCTACACCTTC
.	TRBV19	TRBJ2-2	.	CASSIKVSTRRTGELFF	TGTGCCAGTAGTATTAAAGTCTCTACTCGGCGCACCGGGGAGCTGTTTTTT
.	TRBV2	TRBJ1-4	many	CASTRGAVNEKLFF	TGTGCCAGCACCCGGGGGGCGGTTAATGAAAAACTGTTTTTT
TRBD2	TRBV24-1	TRBJ2-2	few	CATSDAIGGGITGELFF	TGTGCCACCAGTGACGCCATTGGGGGGGGTATCACCGGGGAGCTGTTTTTT
.	TRBV6-2/TRBV6-3	TRBJ1-1	many	CASSSGRHTEAFF	TGTGCCAGCAGTTCGGGACGGCACACTGAAGCTTTCTTT
.	TRBV7-9	TRBJ2-7	.	CASSRDTEEQYF	TGTGCCAGCAGCAGAGACACTGAAGAGCAGTACTTC
TRBD1	TRBV20-1	TRBJ1-2	many	CSAAPVGQGVYGYTF	TGCAGTGCCGCCCCTGTAGGACAGGGGGTCTATGGCTACACCTTC
TRBD2	TRBV12-3/TRBV12-4	TRBJ2-1	.	CASSLRSGDGDNEQFF	TGTGCCAGCAGTTTACGGAGCGGGGACGGGGACAATGAGCAGTTCTTC
.	TRBV30	TRBJ1-5	few	CACLSRGGQPQHF	TGTGCCTGCCTATCCCGTGGGGGACAGCCCCAGCATTTT
.	TRBV19	TRBJ1-2	many	CASSIASQGNANYGYTF	TGTGCCAGTAGTATAGCCTCTCAGGGGAACGCTAACTATGGCTACACCTTC
TRBD1	TRBV7-9	TRBJ1-1	many	CASSSTKLTGQIPMGTIPGF	TGTGCCAGCAGCTCAACGAAACTGACAGGGCAAATACCGATGGGGACTATTCCGGGGTTT
.	TRBV2	TRBJ2-5	many	CASGAGNQETQYF	TGTGCCAGCGGGGCGGGGAACCAAGAGACCCAGTACTTC